In its sample, the clone carrying this T cell receptor beta chain was seen a few times. Its matching antigen is unknown. The record originates from a study of T cells in Graves' hyperthyroidism and ophthalmopathy. Overall study results and limits: Within blood appeared most thyroid clonotypes that had expanded above 0.001.

Amplified TCR beta CDR3 regions derived from RNA transcripts. The HTBI primer set was used in a first-round RT-PCR of the TCR CDR3. TCRdb recomputed calls from the multiplex PCR reads with MiXCR, one row per CDR3 protein. Here the sample spans about 420,000 distinct CDR3 sequences, approximately 14% being singletons. The sequencing input was blood. The receptor was derived from a woman younger than 35 with Graves' hyperthyroidism.

The CDR3 loop is CASSLKDMPSPLLNEQFF. CDR3 nucleotides: TGTGCCAGCAGCTTAAAGGACATGCCGTCTCCTCTCCTGAATGAGCAGTTCTTC. This chain connects TRBV11-3 to TRBJ2-1; possible D gene TRBD1, 5 bases. The V and J ends lost 2 bases and 7 bases respectively, with 24 bases between them. The germline V gene encodes CDR1 SGHNT and CDR2 YENEEA. The CDR3 runs to 18 residues.